Many counts were recorded for the clone carrying this T cell receptor (beta chain). Its antigen is unknown. The conserved phenylalanine or tryptophan normally closing the CDR3 is absent here, so this likely arose from a read error. The limits of the CDR3 on the DNA are not certain, so only TCRdb's listed CDR3 is given. The sample originates from a study of CD8+ T cells in alopecia areata. Overall study context: Treated individuals took tofacitinib by mouth, 5 to 10 mg twice daily.

Findings and limits, study-wide: Scalp sequencing captures resident alphabeta T cells of normal skin too. Researchers report lesional scalp, most notably alopecia totalis/universalis, outstripped normal scalp in clonality.

RNA, once extracted, was reverse transcribed into cDNA for use as the sequencing template. The table came from immunoSEQ multiplex PCR; TCRdb's copy has only in-frame clones and leaves some out. The table includes 130,000 to 150,000 clones, roughly 48% detected once. Obtained from alopecia areata patients were lesional scalp punch biopsies along with peripheral blood. The CDR3 length equals 9 residues, ends included. The sequence was obtained from a human donor with alopecia areata. The chain employs TRBV21-1 and TRBJ2-4; the table's D gene call, TRBD1, was not cross checked with the DNA. TRBV21-1 is classified as a pseudogene. Sequencing was done on a sample of CD4+ T cells sorted from blood. Here the CDR3 reads CASSRDRIV.